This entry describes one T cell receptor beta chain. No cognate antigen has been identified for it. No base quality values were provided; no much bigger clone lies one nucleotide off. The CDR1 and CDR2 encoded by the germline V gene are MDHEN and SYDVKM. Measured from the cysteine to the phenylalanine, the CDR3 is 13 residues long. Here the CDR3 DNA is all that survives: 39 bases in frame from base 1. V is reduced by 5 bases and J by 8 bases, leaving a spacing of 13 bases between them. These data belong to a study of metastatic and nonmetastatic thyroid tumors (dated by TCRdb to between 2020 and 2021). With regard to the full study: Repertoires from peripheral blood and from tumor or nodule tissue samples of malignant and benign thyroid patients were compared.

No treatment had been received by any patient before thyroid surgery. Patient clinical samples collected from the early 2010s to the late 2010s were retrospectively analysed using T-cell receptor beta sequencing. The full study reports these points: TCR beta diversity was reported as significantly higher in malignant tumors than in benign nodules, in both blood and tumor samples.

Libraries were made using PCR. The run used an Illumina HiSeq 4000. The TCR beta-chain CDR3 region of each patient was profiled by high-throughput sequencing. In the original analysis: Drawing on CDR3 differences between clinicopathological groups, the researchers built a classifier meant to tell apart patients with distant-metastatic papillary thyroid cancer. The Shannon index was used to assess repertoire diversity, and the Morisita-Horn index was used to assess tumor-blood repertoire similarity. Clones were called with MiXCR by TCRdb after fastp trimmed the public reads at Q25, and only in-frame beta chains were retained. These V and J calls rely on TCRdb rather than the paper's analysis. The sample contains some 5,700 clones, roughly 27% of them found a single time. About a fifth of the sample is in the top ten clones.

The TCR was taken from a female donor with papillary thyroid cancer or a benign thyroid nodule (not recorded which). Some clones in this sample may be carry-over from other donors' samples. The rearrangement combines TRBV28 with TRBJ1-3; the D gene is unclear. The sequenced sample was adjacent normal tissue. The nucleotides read TGTGCCAGCAGTCTCGTGCAGAAGGACACCATATATTTT. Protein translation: CASSLVQKDTIYF.